This TCR beta chain was retrieved from a study of CD8+ T cells in alopecia areata. The treatment is: oral pan-JAK inhibitor, 5-10 mg twice daily. Researchers gathered lesional scalp punch biopsies and peripheral blood from patients with alopecia areata. RNA was isolated and reverse transcribed to cDNA, the sequencing template. Sequencing was performed with immunoSEQ multiplex PCR; in TCRdb, only in-frame clones are kept and a portion is missing. The repertoire holds roughly 230,000 clones, with roughly 44% as singletons. The CDR3 spans 13 residues. Between the trimmed V and J ends, which lost 1 base and 6 bases, there was a span of 8 bases. Per the germline V gene, CDR1 is LGHNA and CDR2 is YSLEER.

The TCR originated in a human donor with alopecia areata. Sample: CD4+ T cells sorted from blood, taken at approximately week 36, from a patient treated with tofacitinib. The gene calls are TRBV4-3 and TRBJ2-3; D possibly corresponds to TRBD1 (5 bases). The CDR3 bases are TGCGCCAGCAGCCAAGGGGGCTCGGATACGCAGTATTTT. The encoded protein is CASSQGGSDTQYF.